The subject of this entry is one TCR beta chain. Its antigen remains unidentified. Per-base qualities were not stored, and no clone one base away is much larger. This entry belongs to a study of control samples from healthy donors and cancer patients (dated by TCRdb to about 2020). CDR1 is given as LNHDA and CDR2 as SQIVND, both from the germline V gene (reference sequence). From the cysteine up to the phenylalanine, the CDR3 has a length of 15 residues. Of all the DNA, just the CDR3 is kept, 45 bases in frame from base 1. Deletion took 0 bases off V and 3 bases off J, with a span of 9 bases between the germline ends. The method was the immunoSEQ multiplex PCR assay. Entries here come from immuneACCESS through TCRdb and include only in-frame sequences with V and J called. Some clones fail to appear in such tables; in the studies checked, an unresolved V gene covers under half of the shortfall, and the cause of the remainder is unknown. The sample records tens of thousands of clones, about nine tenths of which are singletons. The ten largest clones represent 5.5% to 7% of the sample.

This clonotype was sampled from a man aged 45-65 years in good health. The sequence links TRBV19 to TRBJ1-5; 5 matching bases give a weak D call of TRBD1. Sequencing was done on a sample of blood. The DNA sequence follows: TGTGCCAGTAGTATAGATGGACATTCCAATCAGCCCCAGCATTTT. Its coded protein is CASSIDGHSNQPQHF. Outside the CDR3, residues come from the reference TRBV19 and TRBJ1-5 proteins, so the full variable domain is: DGGITQSPKYLFRKEGQNVTLSCEQNLNHDAMYWYRQDPGQGLRLIYYSQIVNDFQKGDIAEGYSVSREKKESFPLTVTSAQKNPTAFYLCASSIDGHSNQPQHFGDGTRLSIL.